This T cell receptor (beta chain) was identified in a study of stem cell transplantation in POMP-related autoinflammatory disease. The overall study: Defective thymoproteasomes were hypothesized to impair CD8+ T-cell positive selection. Before transplant, CD4+ T cells skewed naive and CD8+ proportions were low.

The protocol was immunoSEQ multiplex PCR, while the TCRdb copy is restricted to in-frame clones and leaves out a portion. The sample consists of about 8,000 clones, 91% of them appearing once. Details on this clone: Its target is unknown.

Germline CDR1 is SGHAT and CDR2 is FQDESV (reference sequence). V shed 3 bases and J shed 6 bases, with 20 bases lying between them. This CDR3 has 16 amino acids. PRAID featured immunodeficiency plus autoinflammation. Study-level points and caveats: A trend toward lower repertoire diversity and greater clonality appeared in every analyzed T-cell subset of PRAID patients. Fewer unique TRB V-J gene pairings were identified in patients with PRAID.

Sequenced material: CD8+ T cells from PBMCs, taken before stem cell transplantation. The source of this sequence is a human donor with POMP-related autoinflammation and immune dysregulation (PRAID). The chain recombines TRBV11-1 with TRBJ1-1, with D possibly matching TRBD1 (6 bases). CDR3 amino acids: CASSFNRDTLEAEAFF. CDR3 sequence (DNA): TGTGCCAGCAGCTTTAACCGGGACACCCTAGAGGCTGAAGCTTTCTTT.